These T cell receptor beta chains were read from a single sample in a study of T cell repertoires in cytomegalovirus infection. One entry per CDR3 protein, called by TCRdb with MiXCR from the reads. The table shows 200,000 to 250,000 distinct CDR3 sequences, with about 12% occurring only once. The source material was PBMCs. These receptors originate from a human donor in good health (CMV status not recorded). Some clones in this sample may be carry-over from other donors' samples. The CDR3 runs from the conserved cysteine through the conserved F or W. D genes are given only for firm matches. The size field is filled for only some rows; it gives once, few, many or a size class.

V,D,size,J,DNA,CDR3
TRBV27,.,many,TRBJ1-2,TGTGCCAGCAGAAAGGAGGGGGGCATTCACTATGGCTACACCTTC,CASRKEGGIHYGYTF
TRBV6-6,TRBD1,.,TRBJ1-1,TGTGCCAGCGCAAGGGGACAGGGGTCGACGAACACTGAAGCTTTCTTT,CASARGQGSTNTEAFF
TRBV20-1,.,many,TRBJ2-3,TGCAGTGCTAGTATCGGGAGAAACACAGATACGCAGTATTTT,CSASIGRNTDTQYF
TRBV20-1,TRBD1,few,TRBJ1-4,TGCAGTGCACCGAGGACAGGGGAGGGAAAACTGTTTTTT,CSAPRTGEGKLFF
TRBV28,.,many,TRBJ1-1,TGTGCCAGCAGTTCCCTCGACACGGCCAGGGAAGCTTTCTTT,CASSSLDTAREAFF
TRBV20-1,TRBD2,.,TRBJ2-5,TGCAGTGCTAGAGATGGGACTACACAAGAGACCCAGTACTTC,CSARDGTTQETQYF
TRBV6-2/TRBV6-3,.,many,TRBJ2-7,TGTGCCAGCAGCTACCGGACGGGGCACTACGAGCAGTACTTC,CASSYRTGHYEQYF
TRBV6-1,.,many,TRBJ1-2,TGTGCCAGCAGTGAAGCTGGGGATGGCTACACCTTC,CASSEAGDGYTF
TRBV12-3/TRBV12-4,.,.,TRBJ1-1,TGTGCCAGCAGTTGGCAGAACACTGAAGCTTTCTTT,CASSWQNTEAFF
TRBV2,.,many,TRBJ1-1,TGTGCCAGCAGTGAGACGGCAGACAACACTGAAGCTTTCTTT,CASSETADNTEAFF
TRBV20-1,.,.,TRBJ1-1,TGCAGTGCTAGCCCCCCGAGCTCAAGCACTGAAGCTTTCTTT,CSASPPSSSTEAFF
TRBV2,.,.,TRBJ2-2,TGTGCCAGCAGTGAGGTACAGGGAATGGCCGGGGAGCTGTTTTTT,CASSEVQGMAGELFF
TRBV20-1,TRBD2,.,TRBJ2-1,TGCAGTGCCTTCCCCGGGACTAGCGGGAGAAATGAGCAGTTCTTC,CSAFPGTSGRNEQFF
TRBV20-1,TRBD2,few,TRBJ2-1,TGCAGTGCTAGACCTCTAGCGGGAGCTCGCAATGAGCAGTTCTTC,CSARPLAGARNEQFF
TRBV7-2,TRBD1,many,TRBJ2-5,TGTGCCAGCAGCTTAGCGGCAGGGGGCGACCAAGAGACCCAGTACTTC,CASSLAAGGDQETQYF
TRBV2,TRBD2,.,TRBJ2-7,TGTGCCAGCCGGGGCAGACTAGCGGAAACCTACGAGCAGTACTTC,CASRGRLAETYEQYF
TRBV6-2/TRBV6-3,TRBD2,many,TRBJ2-7,TGTGCCAGCAGTGCGAGCGGGGTATACGAGCAGTACTTC,CASSASGVYEQYF
TRBV7-2,TRBD2,many,TRBJ2-1,TGTGCCAGCAGGTTAGCGGGAAGGATCTACAATGAGCAGTTCTTC,CASRLAGRIYNEQFF
TRBV7-2,TRBD1,many,TRBJ2-7,TGTGCCAGCAGCCCCAATGGGGGACAGGGCTACGAGCAGTACTTC,CASSPNGGQGYEQYF
TRBV27,.,.,TRBJ1-2,TGTGCCAGCAGTTTACAGGGTATGGATGGCTACACCTTC,CASSLQGMDGYTF
TRBV12-3/TRBV12-4,TRBD2,.,TRBJ2-1,TGTGCCAGCTCTAAATCGGGGCTAGCGGGGATTCAGTTCTTC,CASSKSGLAGIQFF
TRBV7-3,.,few,TRBJ1-1,TGTGCCAGCAGCTCCCAAATCTACACTGAAGCTTTCTTT,CASSSQIYTEAFF
TRBV6-1,.,many,TRBJ2-1,TGTGCCAGCACGGGCTCCTCTCTGTACAATGAGCAGTTCTTC,CASTGSSLYNEQFF
TRBV19,.,few,TRBJ2-5,TGTGCCAGTAGGACCACAGGTACCCAAGAGACCCAGTACTTC,CASRTTGTQETQYF
TRBV6-2/TRBV6-3,.,many,TRBJ2-7,TGTGCCAGCGCGGGGGCGATCGGTTACGAGCAGTACTTC,CASAGAIGYEQYF
TRBV19,TRBD2,many,TRBJ2-5,TGTGCCAGTAGTCGGACTAGCGGGGGCCAAGAGACCCAGTACTTC,CASSRTSGGQETQYF
TRBV19,.,many,TRBJ1-2,TGTGCCAGTAGCAGACAAGCCTATGGCTACACCTTC,CASSRQAYGYTF
TRBV30,.,few,TRBJ1-1,TGTGCCTGGAGTGGGAGTGGGGACGGTGAAGCTTTCTTT,CAWSGSGDGEAFF
TRBV7-2,TRBD2,many,TRBJ2-7,TGTGCCAGCAGCCCTGCGGGGACTAGCAGCTACGAGCAGTACTTC,CASSPAGTSSYEQYF
TRBV11-3,.,many,TRBJ1-1,TGTGCCAGCAGCCCCTCCACAGTGGAGAACACTGAAGCTTTCTTT,CASSPSTVENTEAFF
TRBV7-2,TRBD1,many,TRBJ1-1,TGTGCCATCCAGGGGAGGGACAGGGGATCCTTGGGGACTGAAGCTTTCTTT,CAIQGRDRGSLGTEAFF
TRBV29-1,.,.,TRBJ1-5,TGCAGCGTTAGGGAGGGGGATCAGCCCCAGCATTTT,CSVREGDQPQHF
TRBV20-1,TRBD2,many,TRBJ2-5,TGCAGTGCTAGAGATCTAGCGGAGGGGCAAGAGACCCAGTACTTC,CSARDLAEGQETQYF
TRBV11-3,TRBD2,many,TRBJ2-1,TGTGCCAGCAGCTTAGTTAGCGGGCCTTACAATGAGCAGTTCTTC,CASSLVSGPYNEQFF
TRBV5-1,.,.,TRBJ1-1,TGCGCCAGCAGCTTGGATGTTCCAGGTACTGAAGCTTTCTTT,CASSLDVPGTEAFF
TRBV29-1,TRBD1,.,TRBJ2-2,TGCAGCGCACCGGGACAGGTGGACACCGGGGAGCTGTTTTTT,CSAPGQVDTGELFF
TRBV20-1,TRBD2,.,TRBJ2-7,TGCAGTGCTAGAGATCGCGGGGGGATCTACGAGCAGTACTTC,CSARDRGGIYEQYF
TRBV25-1,.,many,TRBJ1-1,TGTGCCTGCAGTACAGGGTACACTGAAGCTTTCTTT,CACSTGYTEAFF
TRBV7-2,.,many,TRBJ2-7,TGTGCCAGCAGCTTAGACATGGGAACCTACGAGCAGTACTTC,CASSLDMGTYEQYF
TRBV6-2/TRBV6-3,TRBD1,.,TRBJ1-6,TGTGCCAGCAGATCGACAGGGAATAATTCACCCCTCCACTTT,CASRSTGNNSPLHF
TRBV2,.,many,TRBJ2-3,TGTGCCAGCAGTGAAATGGAGCAGTATTTT,CASSEMEQYF
TRBV6-2/TRBV6-3,TRBD1,.,TRBJ1-5,TGTGCCAGCCGGACAGGGCCCAATCAGCCCCAGCATTTT,CASRTGPNQPQHF